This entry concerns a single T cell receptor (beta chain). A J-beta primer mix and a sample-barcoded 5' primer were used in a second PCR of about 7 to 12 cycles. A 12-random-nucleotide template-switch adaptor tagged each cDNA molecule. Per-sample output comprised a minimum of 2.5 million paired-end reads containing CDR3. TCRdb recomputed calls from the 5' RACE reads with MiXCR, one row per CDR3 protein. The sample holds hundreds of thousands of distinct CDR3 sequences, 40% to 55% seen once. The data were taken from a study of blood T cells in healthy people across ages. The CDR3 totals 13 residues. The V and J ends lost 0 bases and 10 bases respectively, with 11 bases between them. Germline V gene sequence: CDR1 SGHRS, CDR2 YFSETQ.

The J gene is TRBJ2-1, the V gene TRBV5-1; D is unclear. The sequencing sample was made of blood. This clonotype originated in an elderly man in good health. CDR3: CASSLERSSEQFF. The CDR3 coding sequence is TGCGCCAGCAGCTTGGAAAGGTCAAGCGAGCAGTTCTTC.